The sequence of this T cell receptor (beta chain) was determined in a study of T cell changes during pregnancy in multiple sclerosis. Data came from immunoSEQ multiplex PCR; TCRdb stores just in-frame clones and leaves some out. The sample carries just under 80,000 clones, 80% to 95% recorded once. Germline CDR1 is MNHEY and CDR2 is SMNVEV (reference sequence). Trimming removed 7 bases at V and 4 bases at J, with 7 bases between. This CDR3 contains 11 residues. J is TRBJ1-1 and V is TRBV27; TRBD1 is a possible D gene (5 bases). Source: peripheral blood, taken in the second trimester of pregnancy. The receptor's source is a female donor in good health, enrolled as a control in a pregnancy study. In DNA, the CDR3 is TGTGCCAGCAAAGGGGTCACTGAAGCTTTCTTT. Encoded protein: CASKGVTEAFF.